Listed below are T cell receptor beta chains from one sample, sequenced in a study of neurological immune-mediated disorders. TCRdb reprocessed the 5' RACE reads with MiXCR, giving one entry per CDR3 protein. The data contain roughly 50,000 distinct CDR3 sequences, 3.5% to 5.5% of them singletons. The sequencing sample was made of PBMCs. The receptors derive from a woman aged 55-70 years with multiple sclerosis. Each CDR3 is given with its conserved first and last residue. A D gene is named only where the DNA matches it firmly. Clone sizes are given selectively: once, few, many, or a class where the clone is expanded.

d_call	v_call	clone_size	j_call	cdr3_nt	cdr3_aa
.	TRBV5-1	many	TRBJ1-1	TGCGCCAGCAGCTTCACTAGCATGAACACTGAAGCTTTCTTT	CASSFTSMNTEAFF
.	TRBV7-3	many	TRBJ1-1	TGTGCCAGCAGCGTCGATACGAACACTGAAGCTTTCTTT	CASSVDTNTEAFF
.	TRBV29-1	many	TRBJ2-2	TGCAGCGTTTTACTCGACAGGTCGAACACCGGGGAGCTGTTTTTT	CSVLLDRSNTGELFF
.	TRBV7-9	.	TRBJ1-1	TGTGCCAGCAGCCCCCAGACAGGCCGGAACACTGAAGCTTTCTTT	CASSPQTGRNTEAFF
.	TRBV7-9	many	TRBJ1-4	TGTGCCAGCAGCTTAGTCCTGCCTAATGAAAAACTGTTTTTT	CASSLVLPNEKLFF
.	TRBV12-3/TRBV12-4	many	TRBJ1-4	TGTGCCAGCAGTTTATTGGGGCAGAAAGGTGAAAAACTGTTTTTT	CASSLLGQKGEKLFF
TRBD2	TRBV4-3	few	TRBJ2-2	TGCGCCAGCAACCCCACGGGGGGGACCACCGGGGAGCTGTTTTTT	CASNPTGGTTGELFF
.	TRBV12-3/TRBV12-4	many	TRBJ2-3	TGTGCCAGCAGTTTTCAGGGAGCGTCAGATACGCAGTATTTT	CASSFQGASDTQYF
.	TRBV6-2/TRBV6-3	many	TRBJ2-7	TGTGCCAGCCGGACAATCGGACGAGACGAGCAGTACTTC	CASRTIGRDEQYF
TRBD2	TRBV10-1	many	TRBJ2-1	TGCGCCAGCAGTCTAGCGGGGGCCAATGAGCAGTTCTTC	CASSLAGANEQFF
.	TRBV5-4	few	TRBJ2-2	TGTGCCAGCAGCCTCGACAGGACGAACACCGGGGAGCTGTTTTTT	CASSLDRTNTGELFF
.	TRBV10-2	many	TRBJ2-2	TGCGCCAGCAATCCGGACTACCGCACCGGGGAGCTGTTTTTT	CASNPDYRTGELFF
TRBD2	TRBV10-3	many	TRBJ2-1	TGTGCCATCAGTGAGGGGCAGGGACTATACAATGAGCAGTTCTTC	CAISEGQGLYNEQFF
.	TRBV20-1	few	TRBJ2-1	TGCAGTGCTAGAGGAGGACTACTCTCCTACAATGAGCAGTTCTTC	CSARGGLLSYNEQFF
.	TRBV20-1	many	TRBJ1-1	TGCAGTGCTAGAGATGCCCTACAGGGAACAAGGACTGAAGCTTTCTTT	CSARDALQGTRTEAFF
TRBD2	TRBV5-1	few	TRBJ2-3	TGCGCCAGCAGCAAGAATAGCGGGGGCGCAGCGGATACGCAGTATTTT	CASSKNSGGAADTQYF
.	TRBV5-1	.	TRBJ2-1	TGCGCCAGCAGCTGGGGGACCGACAATGAGCAGTTCTTC	CASSWGTDNEQFF
.	TRBV20-1	.	TRBJ2-3	TGCAGTGCGTGGCCGGGGTCCACAGATACGCAGTATTTT	CSAWPGSTDTQYF
TRBD1	TRBV10-3	many	TRBJ2-5	TGTGCCATCAGTGGACAGGGAGAGACCCAGTACTTC	CAISGQGETQYF
TRBD1	TRBV20-1	many	TRBJ2-2	TGCAGTGCCCCGGGACAGGGGGCAGCCGGGGAGCTGTTTTTT	CSAPGQGAAGELFF
.	TRBV20-1	.	TRBJ2-1	TGCAGTGCCACAAGATCCAACAATGAGCAGTTCTTC	CSATRSNNEQFF
TRBD1	TRBV20-1	many	TRBJ1-2	TGCAGTGCTAGTATGACAGGGTATGGCTACACCTTC	CSASMTGYGYTF
TRBD1	TRBV5-1	many	TRBJ1-1	TGCGCCAGCAGCAGGACAGGGCCGAGTACTGAAGCTTTCTTT	CASSRTGPSTEAFF
TRBD2	TRBV10-2	many	TRBJ2-1	TGCGCCAGCAGGCCCCTTAGCGGGAGGCCCAATGAGCAGTTCTTC	CASRPLSGRPNEQFF
TRBD1	TRBV7-2	many	TRBJ1-1	TGTGCCAGCAGCTCAAGGGGGCGGGCCACTGAAGCTTTCTTT	CASSSRGRATEAFF
.	TRBV6-5	many	TRBJ1-2	TGTGCCACCCTTCGGACCTTCTCAGCTAACTATGGCTACACCTTC	CATLRTFSANYGYTF
.	TRBV7-8	few	TRBJ2-5	TGTGCCAGCAGCCCTCGGAGTCTACAAGAGACCCAGTACTTC	CASSPRSLQETQYF
.	TRBV20-1	many	TRBJ1-1	TGCAGTGCTAGAGATTCCGTGAGGGCGTGGCGCCGGAACACTGAAGCTTTCTTT	CSARDSVRAWRRNTEAFF
.	TRBV24-1	many	TRBJ2-1	TGTGCCACCCGTGGGGGTGGTGAGCAGTTCTTC	CATRGGGEQFF
TRBD1	TRBV4-1	many	TRBJ2-3	TGCGCCAGCAGTTTAAGATCCGGCAGGGGGCTCTCAGATACGCAGTATTTT	CASSLRSGRGLSDTQYF
TRBD2	TRBV6-5	few	TRBJ2-3	TGTGCCAGCAGTCCAGATACTAGCGGGAGAGTGAGCGGAACAGATACGCAGTATTTT	CASSPDTSGRVSGTDTQYF
.	TRBV6-2/TRBV6-3	few	TRBJ1-5	TGTGCCAGCAGTCCGCGAAGGTCAAATCAGCCCCAGCATTTT	CASSPRRSNQPQHF
TRBD2	TRBV29-1	few	TRBJ2-2	TGCAGCGTGGGGACTAGCGGGAACACCGGGGAGCTGTTTTTT	CSVGTSGNTGELFF
.	TRBV7-9	many	TRBJ1-1	TGTGCCAGCAGCCTCATAGAGAACACTGAAGCTTTCTTT	CASSLIENTEAFF
TRBD1	TRBV19	many	TRBJ1-5	TGTGCCAGTAGTTCGGGAACAGGGGGCTTGCAGCCCCAGCATTTT	CASSSGTGGLQPQHF
TRBD1	TRBV11-1	.	TRBJ2-7	TGTGCCAGCAGCAGACAGGGGGATGGCGACGAGCAGTACTTC	CASSRQGDGDEQYF
TRBD1	TRBV29-1	.	TRBJ1-2	TGCAGCGTCGGGACAGGGGAAGGGTATGGCTACACCTTC	CSVGTGEGYGYTF
.	TRBV29-1	many	TRBJ2-1	TGCAGCGTTGACCGACCAGAGTTGCGTCGCTCCTACAATGAGCAGTTCTTC	CSVDRPELRRSYNEQFF
.	TRBV20-1	.	TRBJ2-1	TGCAGTGCTAGAGATAACAGGCGCAATGAGCAGTTCTTC	CSARDNRRNEQFF
.	TRBV6-2/TRBV6-3	.	TRBJ1-6	TGTGCCAGCAGACGAACGACAGTCTATTATTCACCCCTCAACTTT	CASRRTTVYYSPLNF
.	TRBV20-1	many	TRBJ1-3	TGCAGTGCCGCGGCAGGAATGGGGAACACCATATATTTT	CSAAAGMGNTIYF
.	TRBV12-3/TRBV12-4	many	TRBJ1-4	TGTGCCAGCAGTTTGGGGCAGGGGAATGAAAAACTGTTTTTT	CASSLGQGNEKLFF
.	TRBV21-1	few	TRBJ2-7	TGTGCCAGCAGCAAAGGGCCCTACGAGCAGTACTTC	CASSKGPYEQYF
.	TRBV27	many	TRBJ1-1	TGTGCCAGCAGTTTATGGGGGGGGTCGGGTGAAGCTTTCTTT	CASSLWGGSGEAFF
.	TRBV5-1	many	TRBJ2-3	TGCGCCAGCAGCTTGGCGGACTCTGCAGATACGCAGTATTTT	CASSLADSADTQYF
TRBD1	TRBV20-1	medium-sized	TRBJ1-4	TGCAGTGCTAGAGAGGAGGGGGCCCTTAATGAAAAACTGTTTTTT	CSAREEGALNEKLFF
TRBD2	TRBV3-1	few	TRBJ2-3	TGTGCCAGCAGCCAAGGGGCGGGGGGACCAGATACGCAGTATTTT	CASSQGAGGPDTQYF
TRBD2	TRBV7-8	many	TRBJ2-3	TGTGCCAGCTGTACTAGCGTAGGAACAGATACGCAGTATTTT	CASCTSVGTDTQYF
.	TRBV6-6	.	TRBJ2-1	TGTGCCAGCAGTTACTCGAGTACTCAAGGCGGTGAGCAGTTCTTC	CASSYSSTQGGEQFF
.	TRBV29-1	many	TRBJ1-2	TGCAGCGCTATAAGGGGGGACTATGGCCACACCTTC	CSAIRGDYGHTF